This note documents a single T cell receptor beta chain sequence. Its specificity is not known. This entry is derived from a study of long-term antiretroviral therapy in people with HIV. Study conclusions and caveats: Clones expanded before ART dominated the repertoire at all time points. Therapy changes, viral resistance and ART adherence were not documented in the available data. The range of CDR3 lengths in HIV repertoires proved narrower than that found in controls.

The run of the v3.0 immunoSEQ assay was at survey level. The data were produced by immunoSEQ multiplex PCR, yet TCRdb's version contains in-frame clones alone and is incomplete. The sample holds 15,000 to 20,000 clones, around 82% seen once. The length of the CDR3 is 15 residues. V lost 1 base and J lost 5, with 13 bases in between. Germline assignment: CDR1 SGHNT and CDR2 YENEEA. Every specimen held between roughly 0.85-11 million cryopreserved PBMC. These were thawed and washed before DNA extraction. Here the sequenced sample was unsorted PBMCs, taken 2.9 years after starting antiretroviral therapy. V usage is TRBV11-3 and J usage is TRBJ2-3; no clear D. This receptor was identified in a woman aged 25 to 39 with HIV. CDR3 protein: CASSLGGSFGDTQYF. The DNA of the CDR3 is TGTGCCAGCAGCTTAGGGGGTAGCTTCGGAGATACGCAGTATTTT.